This T cell receptor (beta chain) was identified in a study of control samples from healthy donors and cancer patients. The CDR3 is made up of 20 amino acids. Libraries were prepared by immunoSEQ multiplex PCR; TCRdb keeps only in-frame clonotypes and omits some of them. The sample holds tens of thousands of clones; around 84% are singletons and the top ten take roughly 40%. The rearrangement links TRBV21-1 to TRBJ1-5; the table assigns TRBD1, which was not confirmed against the DNA. TRBV21-1 is labeled a pseudogene. The sequence was collected from a man between 65 and 85 years old with lung cancer. Sequencing was carried out using PBMCs. The chain's CDR3 is CASSKHRPQGQPNSNQPQHF. In DNA, the CDR3 is TGTGCCAGCAGCAAACATCGGCCGCAGGGCCAGCCTAATAGCAATCAGCCCCAGCATTTT.